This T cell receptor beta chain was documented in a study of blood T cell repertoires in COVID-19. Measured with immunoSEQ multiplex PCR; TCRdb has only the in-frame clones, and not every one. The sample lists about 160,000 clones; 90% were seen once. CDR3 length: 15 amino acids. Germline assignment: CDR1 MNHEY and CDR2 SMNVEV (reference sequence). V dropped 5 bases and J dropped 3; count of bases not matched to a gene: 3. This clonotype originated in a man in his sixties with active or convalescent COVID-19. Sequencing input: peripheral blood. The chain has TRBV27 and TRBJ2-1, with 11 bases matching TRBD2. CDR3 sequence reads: CASSSSGGDYNEQFF. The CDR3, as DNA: TGTGCCAGCAGTAGTAGCGGGGGGGACTACAATGAGCAGTTCTTC.